These T cell receptor beta chains were read from a single sample in a study of T cells after yellow fever vaccination. One entry per CDR3 protein results from TCRdb running MiXCR on the 5' RACE reads. This sample has 200,000 to 300,000 distinct CDR3 sequences; 3.6% occur once, and the top ten carry under 20%. Sequenced here: PBMCs, sampled 15 days after the yellow fever booster vaccination. The origin of the receptors is a man aged 18 to 29 who received the YFV17D yellow fever vaccine. CDR3s include the opening cysteine and the closing phenylalanine or tryptophan. Fields, in order: CDR3 length, V gene, J gene, CDR3 protein.

>15|TRBV4-1|TRBJ2-3
CASSRPGTVSDTQYF
>16|TRBV5-1|TRBJ2-1
CASSFELAGGHNEQFF
>14|TRBV5-1|TRBJ2-5
CASSSSLGPETQYF
>14|TRBV6-5|TRBJ1-5
CASSLFRGNQPLHF
>16|TRBV9|TRBJ1-1
CASSPQGGQGLVEAFF
>14|TRBV7-2|TRBJ2-5
CASSFGGASQTQYF
>18|TRBV20-1|TRBJ1-4
CSARKDRVGSRANEKLFF
>13|TRBV7-3|TRBJ2-3
CASSFLLTDTQYF
>13|TRBV5-4|TRBJ2-1
CASSWYGQGIPFF
>12|TRBV19|TRBJ2-1
CASTRDRGEQFF
>16|TRBV6-5|TRBJ1-5
CASSSGWGVSNQPQHF
>15|TRBV7-2|TRBJ2-3
CASSHRRGGVDTQYF
>14|TRBV7-9|TRBJ2-4
CASSLGGLENIQYF
>15|TRBV10-3|TRBJ1-5
CAISDGKVWEQPQHF
>15|TRBV18|TRBJ1-3
CASSLTDPSGNTIYF
>14|TRBV28|TRBJ2-3
CASTEESSTDTQYF
>14|TRBV5-1|TRBJ2-7
CASSLGTGGDEQYF
>13|TRBV5-1|TRBJ2-5
CASSLIGGETQYF
>14|TRBV6-5|TRBJ2-5
CASQTAEYQETQYF
>13|TRBV20-1|TRBJ1-5
CSARTGGQQPQHF
>15|TRBV6-5|TRBJ2-1
CASSYRQGFYNEQFF
>12|TRBV5-1|TRBJ2-5
CASSLPQETQYF
>16|TRBV7-9|TRBJ2-7
CASSPGTGLFMYEQYF
>15|TRBV5-1|TRBJ2-1
CASSLQGYSYNEQFF
>13|TRBV4-1|TRBJ2-1
CASTYNGGSEQFF
>12|TRBV29-1|TRBJ2-1
CSVDRGREKQFF
>12|TRBV5-1|TRBJ2-3
CASSLHTDTQYF
>14|TRBV6-2/TRBV6-3|TRBJ2-7
CASSLLARYYEQYF
>13|TRBV18|TRBJ1-6
CASSPQPNSPLHF
>15|TRBV30|TRBJ2-5
CAWNGLGKVKETQYF
>12|TRBV20-1|TRBJ2-5
CSARDWRETQYF
>12|TRBV7-9|TRBJ1-5
CASSSGDRGQHF
>15|TRBV11-2|TRBJ1-3
CASSSGQYSGNTIYF
>15|TRBV5-1|TRBJ2-3
CASSDSGASTDTQYF
>11|TRBV20-1|TRBJ2-1
CSAASYNEQFF
>21|TRBV12-2|TRBJ2-2
CASRFALSGTSGGENTGELFF
>13|TRBV20-1|TRBJ1-1
CSARVQGVTEAFF
>14|TRBV5-1|TRBJ2-5
CASSFGTLQETQYF
>12|TRBV30|TRBJ1-5
CALGRGNQPQHF
>16|TRBV9|TRBJ2-2
CASSLPGTGNTGELFF
>14|TRBV10-3|TRBJ2-1
CAISTGQRYNEQFF
>15|TRBV29-1|TRBJ1-6
CSVKQGSSYNSPLHF
>14|TRBV30|TRBJ1-5
CAWNPGGGNQPQHF
>16|TRBV5-1|TRBJ1-4
CASSFFRQGAGEKLFF
>15|TRBV7-9|TRBJ2-2
CASSFPGVNTGELFF
>14|TRBV7-8|TRBJ1-6
CASSLAREGSPLHF
>15|TRBV5-1|TRBJ1-6
CASRQPTGDNSPLHF
>15|TRBV29-1|TRBJ2-6
CTAGRDLSGANVLTF
>13|TRBV12-3/TRBV12-4|TRBJ1-6
CASSFIANSPLHF
>24|TRBV12-5|TRBJ2-3
CASGFGATGTGVLAGRGWADTQYF
>14|TRBV29-1|TRBJ1-2
CSALGRGTNYGYTF
>15|TRBV28|TRBJ1-5
CASSLIVQGVQPQHF
>14|TRBV23-1|TRBJ2-3
CASSQSGLADTQYF
>15|TRBV3-1|TRBJ2-7
CASSQDFSLGVEQYF
>15|TRBV5-1|TRBJ2-1
CASSLAGTGVLAQFF